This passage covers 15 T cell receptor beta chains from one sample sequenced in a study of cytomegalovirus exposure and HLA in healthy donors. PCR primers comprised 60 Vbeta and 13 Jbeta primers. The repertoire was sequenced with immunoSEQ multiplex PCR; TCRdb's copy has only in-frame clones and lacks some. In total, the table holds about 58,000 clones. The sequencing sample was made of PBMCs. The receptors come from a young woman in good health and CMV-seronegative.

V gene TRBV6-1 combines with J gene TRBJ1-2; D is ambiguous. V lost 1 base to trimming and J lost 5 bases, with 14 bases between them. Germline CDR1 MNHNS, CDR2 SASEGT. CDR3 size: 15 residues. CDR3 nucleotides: TGTGCCAGCAGTGAAGGGGCAGGCCTTACGTATGGCTACACCTTC. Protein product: CASSEGAGLTYGYTF.

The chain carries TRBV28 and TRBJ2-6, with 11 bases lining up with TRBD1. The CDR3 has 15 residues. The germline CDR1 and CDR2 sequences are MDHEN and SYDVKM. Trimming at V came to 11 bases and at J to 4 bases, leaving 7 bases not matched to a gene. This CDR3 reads CASRDRGSGANVLTF. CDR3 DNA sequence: TGTGCCTCCCGGGACAGGGGGTCAGGGGCCAACGTCCTGACTTTC.

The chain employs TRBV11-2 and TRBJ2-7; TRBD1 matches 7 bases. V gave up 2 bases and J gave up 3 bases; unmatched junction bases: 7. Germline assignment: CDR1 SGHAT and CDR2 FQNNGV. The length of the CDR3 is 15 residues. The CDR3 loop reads CASSLPHRGFYEQYF. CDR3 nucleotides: TGTGCCAGCAGCTTACCGCACAGGGGATTCTACGAGCAGTACTTC. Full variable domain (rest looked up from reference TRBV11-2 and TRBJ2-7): EAGVAQSPRYKIIEKRQSVAFWCNPISGHATLYWYQQILGQGPKLLIQFQNNGVVDDSQLPKDRFSAERLKGVDSTLKIQPAKLEDSAVYLCASSLPHRGFYEQYFGPGTRLTVT.

CDR3 nucleotides: TGTGCCAGCAGTGGGGGGGGCTCAATCACTGAAGCTTTCTTT. Its translation is CASSGGGSITEAFF. The chain combines TRBV6-1 with TRBJ1-1, with a tentative D call TRBD1 (6 bases). Germline V gene lookup returns CDR1 MNHNS and CDR2 SASEGT. CDR3 length: 14 residues. V dropped 4 bases and J dropped 4 bases, with 13 bases sitting between them.

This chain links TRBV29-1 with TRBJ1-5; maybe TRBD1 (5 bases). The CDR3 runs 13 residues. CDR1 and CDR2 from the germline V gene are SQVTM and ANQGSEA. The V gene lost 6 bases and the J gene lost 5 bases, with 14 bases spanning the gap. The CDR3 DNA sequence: TGCAGCGTGCGGGACGGGATAGATCAGCCCCAGCATTTT. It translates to CSVRDGIDQPQHF.

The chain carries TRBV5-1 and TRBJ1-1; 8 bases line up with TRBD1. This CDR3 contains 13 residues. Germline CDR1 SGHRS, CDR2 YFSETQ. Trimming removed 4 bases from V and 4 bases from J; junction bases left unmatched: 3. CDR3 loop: CASSNTGGTEAFF. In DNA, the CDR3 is TGCGCCAGCAGCAATACAGGGGGCACTGAAGCTTTCTTT. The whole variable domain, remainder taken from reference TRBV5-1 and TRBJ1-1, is KAGVTQTPRYLIKTRGQQVTLSCSPISGHRSVSWYQQTPGQGLQFLFEYFSETQRNKGNFPGRFSGRQFSNSRSEMNVSTLELGDSALYLCASSNTGGTEAFFGQGTRLTVV.

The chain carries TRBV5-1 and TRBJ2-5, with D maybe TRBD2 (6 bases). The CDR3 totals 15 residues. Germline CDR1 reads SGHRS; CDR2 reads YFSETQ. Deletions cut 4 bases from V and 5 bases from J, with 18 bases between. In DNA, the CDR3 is TGCGCCAGCAGCCGGATGGGACTGAGCCCGGAGACCCAGTACTTC. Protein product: CASSRMGLSPETQYF.

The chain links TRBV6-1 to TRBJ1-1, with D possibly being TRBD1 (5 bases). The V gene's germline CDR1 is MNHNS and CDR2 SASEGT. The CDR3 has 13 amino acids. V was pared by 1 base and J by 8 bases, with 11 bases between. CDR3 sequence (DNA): TGTGCCAGCAGTGAAGGTCCCTACAGGGAAGCTTTCTTT. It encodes CASSEGPYREAFF.

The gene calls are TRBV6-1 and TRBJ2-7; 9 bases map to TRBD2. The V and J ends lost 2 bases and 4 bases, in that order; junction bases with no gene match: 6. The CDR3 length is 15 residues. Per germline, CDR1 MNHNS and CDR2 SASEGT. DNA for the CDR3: TGTGCCAGCAGTGAAAAGGGAACTAGCGGGTACGAGCAGTACTTC. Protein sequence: CASSEKGTSGYEQYF.

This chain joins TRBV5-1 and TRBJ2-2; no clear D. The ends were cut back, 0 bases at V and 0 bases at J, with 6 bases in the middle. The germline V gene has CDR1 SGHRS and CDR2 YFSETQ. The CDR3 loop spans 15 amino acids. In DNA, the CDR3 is TGCGCCAGCAGCTTGGAGACTCCGAACACCGGGGAGCTGTTTTTT. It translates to CASSLETPNTGELFF.

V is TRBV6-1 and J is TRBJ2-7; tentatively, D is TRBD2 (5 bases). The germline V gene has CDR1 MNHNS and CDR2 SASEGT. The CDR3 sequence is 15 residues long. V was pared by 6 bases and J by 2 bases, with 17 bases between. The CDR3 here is CASSRIGLDAYEQYF. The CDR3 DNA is TGTGCCAGCAGCCGGATAGGACTGGACGCCTACGAGCAGTACTTC.

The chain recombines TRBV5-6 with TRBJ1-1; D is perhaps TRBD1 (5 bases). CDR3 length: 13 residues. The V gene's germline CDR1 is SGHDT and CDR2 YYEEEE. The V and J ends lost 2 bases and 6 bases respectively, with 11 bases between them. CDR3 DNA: TGTGCCAGCAGCTTTGGGGCAGGGCCTGAAGCTTTCTTT. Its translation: CASSFGAGPEAFF.

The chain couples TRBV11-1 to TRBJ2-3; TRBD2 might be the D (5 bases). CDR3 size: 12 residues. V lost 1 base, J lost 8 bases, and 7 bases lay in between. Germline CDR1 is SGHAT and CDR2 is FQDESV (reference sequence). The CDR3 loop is CASSLEAGTQYF. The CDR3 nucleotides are TGTGCCAGCAGCTTAGAGGCGGGTACGCAGTATTTT.

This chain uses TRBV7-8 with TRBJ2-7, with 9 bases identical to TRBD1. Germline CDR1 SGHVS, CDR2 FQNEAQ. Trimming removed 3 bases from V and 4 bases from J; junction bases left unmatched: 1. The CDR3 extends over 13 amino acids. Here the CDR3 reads CASSLDRGYEQYF. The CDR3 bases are TGTGCCAGCAGCTTGGACAGGGGATACGAGCAGTACTTC.

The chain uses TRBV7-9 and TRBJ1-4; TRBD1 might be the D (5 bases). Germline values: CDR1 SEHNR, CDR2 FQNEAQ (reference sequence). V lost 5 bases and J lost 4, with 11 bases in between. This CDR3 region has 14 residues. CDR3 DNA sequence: TGTGCCAGCAGCGGATCCGGGGGTAATGAAAAACTGTTTTTT. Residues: CASSGSGGNEKLFF.